This T cell receptor beta chain was sequenced for a study of blood T cells in healthy people across ages. With 3 bases removed from V and 4 bases from J, the gap between germline ends came to 12 bases. In germline, CDR1 is SGDLS, CDR2 YYNGEE. The CDR3 covers 14 residues. Through a sample-barcoded 5' primer and a J-beta primer mix, a second PCR was run for roughly 6 to 11 cycles. MiXCR, applied by TCRdb to the 5' RACE reads, yields one record per CDR3 protein. The repertoire holds 700,000 to 800,000 distinct CDR3 sequences, approximately 39% seen once, with 20% to 25% in the top ten. Study-level points and caveats: Not knowing donor CMV status may have confounded expanded clonotype changes.

Turning to this clonotype: Its cognate antigen is unknown.

What was sequenced was blood. The sequence derives from an older woman in good health. This chain joins TRBV9 and TRBJ2-3; possibly TRBD1 for D (6 bases). The CDR3 DNA reads as TGTGCCAGCAGCGGGGGACATAGGTCAGATACGCAGTATTTT. It translates to CASSGGHRSDTQYF.